The source of this T cell receptor beta chain is a study of blood T cell repertoires in COVID-19. TCRdb's table, derived via immunoSEQ multiplex PCR, lists solely in-frame clones and lacks some. Among about 170,000 clones, roughly 90% were seen once, and the ten largest hold roughly 9.7%. V was shortened by 4 bases and J by 6 bases, with 15 bases between the two germline ends. The CDR3 sequence is 14 residues long. Germline lookup yields CDR1 SGHDN and CDR2 FVKESK. The chain joins TRBV14 to TRBJ1-2; D call uncertain. The origin of this receptor is a woman aged 60-75 years with COVID-19, enrolled during active disease. Sequenced sample: peripheral blood. The CDR3 sequence: CASSPQTISHGYTF. For the CDR3, the DNA is TGTGCCAGCAGCCCGCAAACCATTAGCCATGGCTACACCTTC.